The source of this T cell receptor (beta chain) is a study of T cells after yellow fever vaccination. General observations from the study: Subsequent to the booster, the majority of primary-vaccination clones reappeared (around 96% CD4, 85% to 90% CD8).

Many counts were recorded for this clonotype. Its antigen is unknown. MiXCR was run by TCRdb on the 5' RACE reads, yielding one entry per CDR3 protein. The sample lists about 510,000 distinct CDR3 sequences, about a fifth occurring once. The CDR3 totals 11 residues. Germline loops: CDR1 SGHRS, CDR2 YFSETQ. V was trimmed by 5 bases and J by 2 bases, leaving 4 bases between them. The rearrangement uses TRBV5-1 and TRBJ2-5; D is unresolved. This specimen was PBMCs, taken 21 days after the first yellow fever vaccination. The clonotype originates from a man between 18 and 29 years old who received the YFV17D yellow fever vaccine. The CDR3, as DNA: TGCGCCAGCAGACTTCAAGAGACCCAGTACTTC. This codes for CASRLQETQYF.